This TCR beta chain was identified in a study of shared clonotypes between healthy human individuals (dated by TCRdb to about 2020). In terms of the full investigation: Two women and a few men aged 18 to 49 years were included in the cohort. Between about 0.94 and 8.9 billion PBMCs per donor were obtained by leukapheresis. Per donor, three plates each were used for CD4 naive and CD4 memory, two for CD8 naive, and one for CD8 memory. To estimate repertoire size and how much clonotype sharing occurs between individuals, the study deeply sequenced the blood TCR repertoires of five healthy adults. Different laboratories and diverse techniques were used to prepare libraries and sequence TCR repertoires, to increase sequencing depth and limit assay-specific biases. Study-level results and caveats: Compared with non-shared clonotypes, the clonotypes found in all four sorted-subset donors had higher generation probabilities. When several donors were compared, the shared fraction of clonotypes was roughly 4.8% for naive CD4, about 4% for naive CD8, more than 2% for memory CD4, and 0.35% to 0.4% for memory CD8. Only blood was sampled, and tissue TCR repertoires likely differ from those in blood. Even with the large sequencing depth, rarefaction of the sorted-subset datasets indicated that sequencing was incomplete. The genetic and exposure-history diversity represented was limited by the small number of donors. Based on pairwise subsampling, the degree of clonotype sharing among donors was expected to be affected by sequencing depth. Naive subsets generally had larger estimated clonotype richness than memory subsets.

TCR CDR3 regions were amplified from genomic DNA by multiplex PCR using the deep immunoSEQ assay. Extracted genomic DNA from each cell subset was distributed evenly across all wells of several immunoSEQ 96-well plates, and each plate was treated as a replicate. For sorted subsets, each replicate PCR was loaded with roughly 200 ng genomic DNA, equivalent to 25,000 to 35,000 T cell genomes. The purified libraries were quantified using a Qubit 3.0 fluorometer, sized with a Bioanalyzer 2100, and then quantified again using the KAPA Library Quantification kit. Every immunoSEQ 96-well plate was sequenced on a separate single-read 150-cycle Illumina NextSeq 550 flow cell. Processing in the source paper ran as follows. Because only junctional sequences without quality scores were contained in the immunoSEQ output, filtering matching that applied to full-length reads could not be performed. To assign V/J genes and CDR3, sequences were annotated using PyIR, a Python wrapper for IgBLAST v1.9, with IMGT germline references. Reads were removed for weak V/J assignments (E-value above 1e-6), missing CDR3, stop codons, out-of-frame junctions, or ambiguous translated residues. V3J clonotypes were defined by identical inferred V gene, J gene, and CDR3 amino acid sequence. Percentage overlap between repertoires was calculated by dividing the number of shared unique clonotypes by the size of the smaller repertoire. Richness of each repertoire was evaluated using RTK rarefaction, the Chao1 estimator, and Recon v2.1 estimates of unobserved clonotypes. For all TCRbeta clonotypes obtained by the gDNA method from four donors, generation probabilities were computed with OLGA. In its TCRdb copy, this immuneACCESS table keeps in-frame sequences only and misses some clones. Where compared with another copy, unresolved V genes explain less than half of these, and the others have no known cause. V, J and clone size derive from that table, while D and trimming were established from the DNA sequence. The sample table holds about 2.3 million clones, of which 90% to 95% were seen once. 0.39% of the sample is taken by the ten largest.

Turning to this clone: Its antigen specificity is not known. No much larger clone is present one base from it, and per-base qualities are unavailable.

Healthy HIV-negative adults with no recently reported acute infections or vaccinations were included as donors. Only Caucasian adults living in Nashville, Tennessee, USA were represented among the donors. CD4+ T cells were enriched by magnetic negative selection, after which naive cells were positively selected on CD45RA and the negative fraction was taken as the memory subset. Blood was collected by leukapheresis, and PBMCs were isolated by Ficoll-Histopaque density gradient centrifugation and then cryopreserved in liquid nitrogen vapor phase. Purity and quantity of every magnetically sorted T cell population were checked by analytical flow cytometry. Each sorted fraction had its genomic DNA isolated and then quantified by UV absorbance on a Nanodrop 2000c. V is clipped by 1 base and J by 2 bases, and the sequence between their germline boundaries is 17 bases long. The CDR3 starts with the cysteine, ends with the phenylalanine, and has 17 residues. The kept DNA is CDR3 alone, 51 bases in frame from the first base. CDR1 SGHRS and CDR2 YFSETQ are derived from the germline V gene.

This chain is built from TRBV5-1 and TRBJ2-3; possibly the D gene is TRBD2, per 6 matching bases. The clonotype originates from a man aged 18 to 35 in good health. Some clones in this sample may be carry-over from other donors' samples. The sequencing sample was made of naive CD4+ T cells from PBMCs. The cell subset or site label here, explained by the study, means: CD45RA+ positively selected. The CDR3 is CASSLSPPGTHTDTQYF. In nucleotide form, the sequence is TGCGCCAGCAGCTTGTCTCCCCCCGGGACTCACACAGATACGCAGTATTTT.